This is a list of T cell receptor beta chains from one sample in a study of blood T cell repertoires in COVID-19. Method: immunoSEQ multiplex PCR; TCRdb's copy keeps in-frame clones and lacks some. Of roughly 410,000 clones in the sample, roughly nine tenths were seen once. Sequencing was carried out using peripheral blood. These TCRs come from a man aged 35 to 55 with acute or convalescent COVID-19. Both conserved end residues are part of each CDR3. D genes are given only for firm matches. Not all rows give a size; the values are once, few, many and, for expanded clones, a class.

d_call j_call v_call clone_size cdr3_aa cdr3_nt
TRBD1 TRBJ1-2 TRBV25-1 . CASSVQGALYDGYTF TGTGCCAGCAGTGTTCAGGGGGCGCTTTATGATGGCTACACCTTC
TRBD1 TRBJ1-2 TRBV5-1 . CASSTGTAGGYGYTF TGCGCCAGCAGCACTGGGACAGCCGGTGGGTATGGCTACACCTTC
TRBD1 TRBJ1-4 TRBV28 . CASSLQGARKLFF TGTGCCAGCAGTTTACAGGGGGCAAGAAAACTGTTTTTT
. TRBJ1-2 TRBV3-1/TRBV3-2 . CASSLGGNYGYTF TGTGCCAGCAGCCTCGGGGGGAACTATGGCTACACCTTC
TRBD1 TRBJ2-7 TRBV7-2 . CASSVPGQGIYEQYF TGTGCCAGCAGCGTACCGGGACAGGGGATCTACGAGCAGTACTTC
. TRBJ1-2 TRBV27 . CASRTTPSGLYGYTF TGTGCCAGCAGAACCACTCCCTCAGGTCTTTATGGCTACACCTTC
TRBD1 TRBJ1-1 TRBV4-2 . CASSQDLGIGGWITEAFF TGTGCCAGCAGCCAAGATCTAGGTATAGGGGGCTGGATCACTGAAGCTTTCTTT
. TRBJ2-5 TRBV7-2 . CASSPEITGFLKETQYF TGTGCCAGCAGCCCCGAGATTACAGGGTTTCTTAAAGAGACCCAGTACTTC
. TRBJ1-5 TRBV9 . CASSVGGLSNQPQHF TGTGCCAGCAGCGTAGGAGGACTTAGCAATCAGCCCCAGCATTTT
TRBD1 TRBJ2-7 TRBV28 . CASSPSGQMAEQYF TGTGCCAGCAGTCCTTCGGGACAGATGGCCGAGCAGTACTTC
. TRBJ2-1 TRBV4-1 . CASSQAPGNEQFF TGCGCCAGCAGCCAAGCCCCGGGCAATGAGCAGTTCTTC
. TRBJ1-1 TRBV6-5 . CASSRHGPGGTEAFF TGTGCCAGCAGTAGACACGGGCCCGGGGGGACTGAAGCTTTCTTT
. TRBJ2-7 TRBV5-6 . CASSLGGLGYEQYF TGTGCCAGCAGCTTGGGGGGGCTGGGCTACGAGCAGTACTTC
. TRBJ2-7 TRBV9 . CASSAPLGGYEQYF TGTGCCAGCAGCGCCCCGTTGGGAGGCTACGAGCAGTACTTC
. TRBJ2-7 TRBV27 . CASSLYSPRSRLYEQYF TGTGCCAGCAGTTTATATAGCCCCCGGTCAAGGTTGTACGAGCAGTACTTC
TRBD2 TRBJ2-2 TRBV2 . CASSVDPSGGRNTGELFF TGTGCCAGCAGTGTAGATCCTAGCGGGGGTCGGAACACCGGGGAGCTGTTTTTT
. TRBJ2-4 TRBV30 . CAWSAAGAKNIQYF TGTGCCTGGAGCGCCGCAGGGGCCAAAAACATTCAGTACTTC
TRBD1 TRBJ1-2 TRBV27 . CASSYSGQGPPYGYTF TGTGCCAGCAGTTACTCGGGACAGGGGCCGCCCTATGGCTACACCTTC
TRBD1 TRBJ1-1 TRBV15 . CATSRDYGQDNIEAFF TGTGCCACCAGCAGAGATTATGGACAGGACAACATCGAAGCTTTCTTT
. TRBJ1-2 TRBV11-2 . CASSLRNYGYTF TGTGCCAGCAGCTTGAGGAACTATGGCTACACCTTC
. TRBJ2-5 TRBV19 . CASSTHQGLQETQYF TGTGCCAGTAGTACCCACCAGGGACTTCAAGAGACCCAGTACTTC
TRBD1 TRBJ1-1 TRBV20-1 . CSVSQSGGNTEAFF TGCAGTGTTAGTCAGTCAGGGGGGAACACTGAAGCTTTCTTT
. TRBJ2-7 TRBV2 once CASRDRTKPIEQYF TGTGCCAGCAGGGACAGGACTAAACCCATCGAGCAGTACTTC
. TRBJ1-1 TRBV7-9 . CASSLDRVRGRITEAFF TGTGCCAGCAGCTTAGATAGGGTCAGGGGAAGAATCACTGAAGCTTTCTTT
TRBD1 TRBJ1-5 TRBV28 few CASSPPATGHNQPQHF TGTGCCAGCAGTCCCCCCGCGACAGGGCACAATCAGCCCCAGCATTTT
. TRBJ2-5 TRBV3-1/TRBV3-2 . CASLESGRVETQYF TGTGCCAGTCTCGAATCCGGCAGGGTTGAGACCCAGTACTTC
. TRBJ2-2 TRBV2 . CASGGLGPNTGELFF TGTGCCAGCGGTGGGCTAGGCCCGAACACCGGGGAGCTGTTTTTT
. TRBJ2-7 TRBV27 . CASSQGRTNEQYF TGTGCCAGCAGTCAAGGGAGAACAAACGAGCAGTACTTC
. TRBJ1-4 TRBV27 . CASSLYWPPVKLFF TGTGCCAGCAGTTTATATTGGCCTCCTGTAAAACTGTTTTTT
. TRBJ1-1 TRBV28 once CASSSTGMGTEAFF TGTGCCAGCAGTTCGACCGGGATGGGGACTGAAGCTTTCTTT
. TRBJ2-7 TRBV27 . CASSLGTPAYEQYF TGTGCCAGCAGTTTGGGGACTCCTGCCTACGAGCAGTACTTC
. TRBJ2-3 TRBV19 . CASSNDWNTQYF TGTGCCAGCTCAAACGACTGGAATACGCAGTATTTT
. TRBJ1-1 TRBV19 once CASSISGSVDTEAFF TGTGCCAGTAGTATAAGCGGGAGTGTGGACACTGAAGCTTTCTTT
. TRBJ1-3 TRBV7-9 . CASTRTVAGNTIYF TGTGCCAGCACCCGGACAGTGGCTGGAAACACCATATATTTT
TRBD2 TRBJ2-2 TRBV29-1 once CSVSHGGITGELFF TGCAGCGTTTCCCACGGGGGGATCACCGGGGAGCTGTTTTTT
. TRBJ1-2 TRBV6-2/TRBV6-3 . CASTPFAGSNYGYTF TGTGCCAGCACCCCTTTTGCGGGGTCTAACTATGGCTACACCTTC
TRBD2 TRBJ2-7 TRBV4-1 . CASSQSGTYEQYF TGCGCCAGCAGCCAAAGCGGGACCTACGAGCAGTACTTC
. TRBJ2-1 TRBV5-1 . CASSLVPGLKDEQFF TGCGCCAGCAGCTTGGTACCTGGACTTAAGGATGAGCAGTTCTTC
TRBD2 TRBJ2-2 TRBV27 few CASSLFGLAGGTGELFF TGTGCCAGCAGTTTATTTGGACTAGCGGGAGGCACCGGGGAGCTGTTTTTT
TRBD2 TRBJ2-1 TRBV5-5 . CASSLGGGGSGRGEQFF TGTGCCAGCAGCTTGGGAGGTGGCGGGAGCGGCCGAGGGGAGCAGTTCTTC
. TRBJ2-1 TRBV15 . CATSVLRGQFF TGTGCCACCAGCGTCCTCAGGGGCCAGTTCTTC
TRBD1 TRBJ1-2 TRBV30 . CAWSLSDRVGYTF TGTGCCTGGAGTCTCTCGGACAGGGTTGGCTACACCTTC
. TRBJ1-4 TRBV15 once CATSRVQEKLFF TGTGCCACCAGCAGAGTACAGGAAAAACTGTTTTTT
TRBD1 TRBJ2-7 TRBV16 once CASSLGQVSSYEQYF TGTGCCAGCAGCCTCGGACAGGTCAGCTCCTACGAGCAGTACTTC
. TRBJ2-5 TRBV9 . CASSVGGLQETQYF TGTGCCAGCAGCGTAGGTGGGCTTCAAGAGACCCAGTACTTC
. TRBJ2-2 TRBV7-6 . CASSLSGDTGELFF TGTGCCAGCAGCTTATCAGGGGACACCGGGGAGCTGTTTTTT
. TRBJ1-1 TRBV20-1 . CSAPVLTEAFF TGCAGTGCCCCAGTTCTCACTGAAGCTTTCTTT
. TRBJ1-1 TRBV3-1/TRBV3-2 . CASSQAQGNTEAFF TGTGCCAGCAGCCAAGCACAGGGGAACACTGAAGCTTTCTTT
TRBD1 TRBJ1-5 TRBV6-2/TRBV6-3 . CASSFGPGQGWNQPQHF TGTGCCAGCAGTTTTGGACCCGGACAGGGTTGGAATCAGCCCCAGCATTTT
. TRBJ1-1 TRBV7-9 . CASSLGATEAFF TGTGCCAGCAGCTTAGGGGCCACTGAAGCTTTCTTT
TRBD1 TRBJ1-2 TRBV29-1 . CSAIMGRTGLSYGYTF TGCAGCGCAATCATGGGGAGGACAGGGCTTTCCTATGGCTACACCTTC
. TRBJ1-2 TRBV6-6 . CASSTGTPLDYGYTF TGTGCCAGCAGTACCGGGACACCGCTGGACTATGGCTACACCTTC
TRBD1 TRBJ1-2 TRBV4-1 . CASSQATTGGGYGYTF TGCGCCAGCAGCCAAGCAACAACAGGGGGCGGCTATGGCTACACCTTC
TRBD1 TRBJ1-6 TRBV7-9 . CASSRRDRADSPLHF TGTGCCAGCAGCCGCCGAGACAGGGCGGATTCACCCCTCCACTTT
. TRBJ2-7 TRBV10-2 . CASSRSYEQYF TGCGCCAGCAGTCGGAGCTACGAGCAGTACTTC
. TRBJ1-2 TRBV19 . CASSPGTRYGYTF TGTGCCAGTAGTCCCGGGACTAGATATGGCTACACCTTC
TRBD1 TRBJ1-6 TRBV4-2 . CASSEGARQGARSPLHF TGTGCCAGCAGCGAGGGGGCAAGACAGGGGGCAAGATCACCCCTCCACTTT
. TRBJ1-6 TRBV2 . CASSDEGGYNSPLHF TGTGCCAGCAGTGACGAGGGCGGCTATAATTCACCCCTCCACTTT
. TRBJ1-1 TRBV7-2 . CASTLVGAGDEAFF TGTGCCAGCACCTTAGTGGGAGCAGGAGATGAAGCTTTCTTT